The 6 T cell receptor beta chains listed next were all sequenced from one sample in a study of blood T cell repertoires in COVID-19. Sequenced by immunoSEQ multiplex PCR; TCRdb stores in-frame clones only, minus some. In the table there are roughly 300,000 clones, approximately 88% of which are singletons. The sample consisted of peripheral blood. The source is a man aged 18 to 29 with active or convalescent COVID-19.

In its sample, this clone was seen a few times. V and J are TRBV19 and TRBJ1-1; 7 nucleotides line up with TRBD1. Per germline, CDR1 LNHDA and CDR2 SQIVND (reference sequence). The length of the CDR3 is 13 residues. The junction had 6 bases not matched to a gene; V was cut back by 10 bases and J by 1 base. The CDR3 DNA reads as TGTGCCACCTCCACAGGGGAGAACACTGAAGCTTTCTTT. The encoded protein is CATSTGENTEAFF.

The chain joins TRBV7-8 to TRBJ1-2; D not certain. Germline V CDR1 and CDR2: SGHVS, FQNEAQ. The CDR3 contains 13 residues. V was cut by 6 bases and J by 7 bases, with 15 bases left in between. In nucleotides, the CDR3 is TGTGCCAGCAGTGACGGCCCCGGGGTTGGCTACACCTTC. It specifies CASSDGPGVGYTF.

The CDR3 spells CASRHGTGADEKLFF. The CDR3 nucleotides read TGTGCCAGCAGGCACGGGACAGGGGCAGATGAAAAACTGTTTTTT. V is TRBV6-6 and J is TRBJ1-4, with 10 bases matching TRBD1. Germline V gene sequence: CDR1 MNHNY, CDR2 SVGAGI (reference sequence). The J segment lost 6 bases and the V segment lost 6 bases, leaving 7 bases of the junction unmatched. The CDR3 sequence is 15 residues long.

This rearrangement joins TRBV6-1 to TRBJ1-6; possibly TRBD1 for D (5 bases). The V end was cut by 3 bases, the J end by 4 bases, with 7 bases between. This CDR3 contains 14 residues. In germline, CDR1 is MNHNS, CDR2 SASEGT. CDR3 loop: CASSESGYNSPLHF. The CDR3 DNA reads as TGTGCCAGCAGTGAGTCAGGGTATAATTCACCCCTCCACTTT.

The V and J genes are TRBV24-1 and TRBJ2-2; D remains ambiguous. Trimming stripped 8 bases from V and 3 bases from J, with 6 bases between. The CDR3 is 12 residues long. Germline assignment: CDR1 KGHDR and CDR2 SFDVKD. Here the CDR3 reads CATTGDTGELFF. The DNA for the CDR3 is TGTGCCACCACCGGAGACACCGGGGAGCTGTTTTTT.

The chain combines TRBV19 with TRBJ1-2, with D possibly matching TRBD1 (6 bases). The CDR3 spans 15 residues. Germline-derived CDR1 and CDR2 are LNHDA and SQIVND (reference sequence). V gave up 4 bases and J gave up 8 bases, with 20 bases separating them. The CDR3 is CASSTGQTGGVGYTF. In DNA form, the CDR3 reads TGTGCCAGTAGTACCGGACAGACGGGTGGTGTGGGCTACACCTTC.